This entry describes one T cell receptor (beta chain). Its antigen is as yet unknown. With 60 Vbeta and 13 Jbeta primers, the PCR was carried out. Measured with immunoSEQ multiplex PCR; TCRdb has only the in-frame clones, and not every one. The table includes some 200,000 clones, 82% detected once. The data derive from a study of cytomegalovirus exposure and HLA in healthy donors. Whole-study findings and limits: TCR beta chains associated with HLA were, in a later analysis, more clonally expanded than equally common others. A prior analysis recorded that most TCR beta V segments were productive about 87% or about 30% of the time. A later analysis revealed that TCR association rates differed between HLA loci, peaking at DRB1 and bottoming out at HLA-C.

Germline V gives CDR1 MNHEY, CDR2 SMNVEV (reference sequence). V was pared by 6 bases and J by 0 bases, with 12 bases between. The CDR3 covers 15 residues. Specimen: PBMCs. J is TRBJ1-3 and V is TRBV27; the D gene is possibly TRBD1 (6 bases). The receptor was isolated from a woman between 18 and 29 years old in good health and CMV-seronegative. CDR3 amino acids: CASSATGTSGNTIYF. The DNA of the CDR3 is TGTGCCAGCAGCGCAACAGGGACCTCTGGAAACACCATATATTTT.